This is a list of T cell receptor beta chains from one sample in a study of blood T cells in healthy people across ages. A single record per CDR3 protein comes from TCRdb applying MiXCR to the 5' RACE reads. Of around 400,000 distinct CDR3 sequences in the sample, roughly half are singletons; the top ten hold approximately 51%. Sequenced: blood. The receptors originated from a man aged 60 to 75 in good health. CDR3s include the opening cysteine and the closing phenylalanine or tryptophan. The order of the fields is CDR3 protein, CDR3 DNA, V gene, J gene, D gene, clone size. D genes are given only for firm matches. Clone sizes are given selectively: once, few, many, or a class where the clone is expanded.

CDR3 protein: CASSVAGTRGYGYTF; CDR3 DNA: TGTGCCAGCAGCGTAGCGGGGACGCGCGGCTATGGCTACACCTTC; V gene: TRBV9; J gene: TRBJ1-2; D gene: -; clone size: -
CDR3 protein: CASSPRDRASTDTQYF; CDR3 DNA: TGTGCCAGCAGCCCGCGGGACCGAGCTAGCACAGATACGCAGTATTTT; V gene: TRBV9; J gene: TRBJ2-3; D gene: -; clone size: once
CDR3 protein: CSARKEGEEDTYNEQFF; CDR3 DNA: TGCAGTGCTAGGAAGGAGGGAGAGGAAGATACGTACAATGAGCAGTTCTTC; V gene: TRBV20-1; J gene: TRBJ2-1; D gene: -; clone size: -
CDR3 protein: CSVAGARGYTF; CDR3 DNA: TGCAGCGTTGCAGGGGCAAGGGGCTACACCTTC; V gene: TRBV29-1; J gene: TRBJ1-2; D gene: -; clone size: -
CDR3 protein: CASSQPTSGRIYEQYF; CDR3 DNA: TGTGCCAGCAGCCAACCGACTAGCGGGAGAATTTACGAGCAGTACTTC; V gene: TRBV11-1; J gene: TRBJ2-7; D gene: TRBD2; clone size: -
CDR3 protein: CASSDLAGGNREKLFF; CDR3 DNA: TGTGCCAGCAGCGACCTGGCAGGGGGCAACAGAGAGAAACTGTTTTTT; V gene: TRBV4-2; J gene: TRBJ1-4; D gene: TRBD1; clone size: -
CDR3 protein: CASSQGLAGRAQYF; CDR3 DNA: TGTGCCAGCAGCCAAGGACTAGCGGGAAGGGCCCAGTACTTC; V gene: TRBV9; J gene: TRBJ2-7; D gene: TRBD2; clone size: -
CDR3 protein: CASSWGRDQPQHF; CDR3 DNA: TGTGCCAGCAGTTGGGGCAGGGATCAGCCCCAGCATTTT; V gene: TRBV6-2/TRBV6-3; J gene: TRBJ1-5; D gene: -; clone size: -
CDR3 protein: CASSQARGGNSGANVLTF; CDR3 DNA: TGTGCCAGCAGCCAGGCCCGGGGGGGTAACTCTGGGGCCAACGTCCTGACTTTC; V gene: TRBV4-2; J gene: TRBJ2-6; D gene: TRBD2; clone size: few
CDR3 protein: CASRGDRTRGTEAFF; CDR3 DNA: TGTGCCAGCAGGGGGGACAGGACGCGGGGGACTGAAGCTTTCTTT; V gene: TRBV12-3/TRBV12-4; J gene: TRBJ1-1; D gene: TRBD1; clone size: many
CDR3 protein: CSATLPDTQYF; CDR3 DNA: TGCAGTGCTACACTTCCGGATACGCAGTATTTT; V gene: TRBV20-1; J gene: TRBJ2-3; D gene: -; clone size: -
CDR3 protein: CASSRQGSNTGELFF; CDR3 DNA: TGTGCCAGTAGTCGACAGGGGTCGAACACCGGGGAGCTGTTTTTT; V gene: TRBV19; J gene: TRBJ2-2; D gene: TRBD1; clone size: few
CDR3 protein: CASSLGTIAYEQYF; CDR3 DNA: TGTGCCAGCAGTTTGGGTACCATAGCCTACGAGCAGTACTTC; V gene: TRBV28; J gene: TRBJ2-7; D gene: -; clone size: -
CDR3 protein: CSLKTYGAYEQYF; CDR3 DNA: TGCAGCCTTAAGACATACGGTGCCTACGAGCAGTACTTC; V gene: TRBV20-1; J gene: TRBJ2-7; D gene: -; clone size: -
CDR3 protein: CASSYSVAGTQYF; CDR3 DNA: TGTGCCAGCAGTTACTCGGTAGCAGGTACGCAGTATTTT; V gene: TRBV6-2/TRBV6-3; J gene: TRBJ2-3; D gene: -; clone size: -
CDR3 protein: CASNQGGDYNEPFF; CDR3 DNA: TGTGCCAGCAACCAGGGGGGGGATTACAATGAGCCGTTCTTC; V gene: TRBV7-2; J gene: TRBJ2-1; D gene: -; clone size: few
CDR3 protein: CASSPGLADTEYF; CDR3 DNA: TGTGCCAGCAGTCCGGGGCTCGCAGATACGGAGTATTTT; V gene: TRBV12-3/TRBV12-4; J gene: TRBJ2-3; D gene: -; clone size: -
CDR3 protein: CASSQDPEGLEAFF; CDR3 DNA: TGTGCCAGCAGCCAAGATCCCGAGGGACTTGAAGCTTTCTTT; V gene: TRBV4-2; J gene: TRBJ1-1; D gene: -; clone size: once
CDR3 protein: CAWSVGRAFYGYTF; CDR3 DNA: TGTGCCTGGAGTGTGGGGAGGGCCTTCTATGGCTACACCTTC; V gene: TRBV30; J gene: TRBJ1-2; D gene: -; clone size: -
CDR3 protein: CASSLGEGYEQFF; CDR3 DNA: TGTGCCAGCAGCTTAGGGGAGGGGTACGAGCAGTTCTTC; V gene: TRBV7-6; J gene: TRBJ2-1; D gene: TRBD2; clone size: many
CDR3 protein: CAVARLSLLFYEQYF; CDR3 DNA: TGTGCCGTAGCCAGACTCTCCCTCCTTTTTTACGAGCAGTACTTC; V gene: TRBV28; J gene: TRBJ2-7; D gene: -; clone size: few
CDR3 protein: CASGLGPFNEQYF; CDR3 DNA: TGTGCCAGCGGTTTAGGGCCCTTCAATGAGCAGTACTTC; V gene: TRBV28; J gene: TRBJ2-7; D gene: -; clone size: -
CDR3 protein: CASSQDSIQRLSGNEQFF; CDR3 DNA: TGCGCCAGCAGCCAAGATTCCATCCAGCGCCTTTCGGGAAATGAGCAGTTCTTC; V gene: TRBV4-3; J gene: TRBJ2-1; D gene: -; clone size: -
CDR3 protein: CASSPWSGDTEAFF; CDR3 DNA: TGCGCCAGCAGCCCCTGGTCGGGGGATACTGAAGCTTTCTTT; V gene: TRBV5-1; J gene: TRBJ1-1; D gene: -; clone size: many
CDR3 protein: CASSQQGRDGYTF; CDR3 DNA: TGTGCCAGCAGCCAACAGGGGAGGGATGGCTACACCTTC; V gene: TRBV5-4; J gene: TRBJ1-2; D gene: TRBD1; clone size: -
CDR3 protein: CASSKTSTGANEKLFF; CDR3 DNA: TGTGCCAGCAGTAAAACATCGACAGGGGCTAATGAAAAACTGTTTTTT; V gene: TRBV2; J gene: TRBJ1-4; D gene: TRBD1; clone size: -
CDR3 protein: CASSPLAAGVSYEQYF; CDR3 DNA: TGTGCCAGCAGCCCCCTTGCGGCGGGGGTCTCGTACGAGCAGTACTTC; V gene: TRBV6-2/TRBV6-3; J gene: TRBJ2-7; D gene: TRBD2; clone size: once
CDR3 protein: CASRGGRGAGSTDTQYF; CDR3 DNA: TGTGCCAGCAGGGGAGGGCGGGGGGCAGGAAGCACAGATACGCAGTATTTT; V gene: TRBV2; J gene: TRBJ2-3; D gene: TRBD2; clone size: -
CDR3 protein: CASSKAQGIVRDYNEQFF; CDR3 DNA: TGTGCCAGCAGCAAAGCACAGGGAATCGTCCGGGACTACAATGAGCAGTTCTTC; V gene: TRBV21-1; J gene: TRBJ2-1; D gene: -; clone size: -
CDR3 protein: CSVNLGTHEQYF; CDR3 DNA: TGCAGCGTCAACCTCGGGACCCACGAGCAGTACTTC; V gene: TRBV29-1; J gene: TRBJ2-7; D gene: -; clone size: -
CDR3 protein: CASSQGVSGRYRSDTQYF; CDR3 DNA: TGTGCCAGCAGCCAAGGCGTTAGCGGGAGGTATCGATCAGATACGCAGTATTTT; V gene: TRBV3-1; J gene: TRBJ2-3; D gene: TRBD2; clone size: once
CDR3 protein: CSVRPAGGQYNEQYF; CDR3 DNA: TGCAGCGTTCGGCCGGCGGGGGGGCAATACAATGAGCAGTACTTC; V gene: TRBV29-1; J gene: TRBJ2-5; D gene: TRBD2; clone size: -
CDR3 protein: CASSPYGPGRGNEQFF; CDR3 DNA: TGCGCCAGCAGCCCATACGGCCCTGGAAGAGGGAATGAGCAGTTCTTC; V gene: TRBV4-3; J gene: TRBJ2-1; D gene: -; clone size: -
CDR3 protein: CSASLVGGAYNGQFF; CDR3 DNA: TGCAGTGCTAGCCTAGTGGGAGGGGCATACAATGGGCAGTTCTTC; V gene: TRBV20-1; J gene: TRBJ2-1; D gene: TRBD2; clone size: -
CDR3 protein: CASSVVQGEKLFF; CDR3 DNA: TGTGCCAGCAGTGTGGTCCAGGGGGAAAAACTGTTTTTT; V gene: TRBV12-3/TRBV12-4; J gene: TRBJ1-4; D gene: -; clone size: -
CDR3 protein: CASSQGETRDNEQFF; CDR3 DNA: TGTGCCAGCAGCCAAGGAGAGACTAGGGACAATGAGCAGTTCTTC; V gene: TRBV3-1; J gene: TRBJ2-1; D gene: -; clone size: once
CDR3 protein: CASSSVGGSYEQYF; CDR3 DNA: TGTGCCAGCAGCTCGGTTGGGGGCAGTTACGAGCAGTACTTC; V gene: TRBV7-6; J gene: TRBJ2-7; D gene: -; clone size: -
CDR3 protein: CASRKTSGGPYNEQFF; CDR3 DNA: TGTGCCAGCAGGAAAACGAGCGGGGGGCCCTACAATGAGCAGTTCTTC; V gene: TRBV11-2; J gene: TRBJ2-1; D gene: TRBD2; clone size: many
CDR3 protein: CSARDPMGTSKYEQYF; CDR3 DNA: TGCAGTGCTAGAGATCCTATGGGGACTTCGAAATACGAGCAGTACTTC; V gene: TRBV20-1; J gene: TRBJ2-7; D gene: -; clone size: few
CDR3 protein: CSVEDPGTGNYGYTF; CDR3 DNA: TGCAGCGTTGAAGATCCGGGGACAGGGAACTATGGCTACACCTTC; V gene: TRBV29-1; J gene: TRBJ1-2; D gene: TRBD1; clone size: once
CDR3 protein: CASSLGGQGRGNQPQHF; CDR3 DNA: TGTGCCAGCAGCTTAGGGGGACAGGGACGAGGCAATCAGCCCCAGCATTTT; V gene: TRBV21-1; J gene: TRBJ1-5; D gene: -; clone size: -
CDR3 protein: CASSHPRGEQYF; CDR3 DNA: TGTGCCAGCAGCCACCCCAGGGGCGAGCAGTACTTC; V gene: TRBV14; J gene: TRBJ2-7; D gene: -; clone size: -
CDR3 protein: CASSEDLDRRGYTF; CDR3 DNA: TGTGCCAGCAGTGAAGATCTGGACCGGCGTGGCTACACCTTC; V gene: TRBV2; J gene: TRBJ1-2; D gene: -; clone size: -
CDR3 protein: CASSNQPQTRTNVLTF; CDR3 DNA: TGTGCCAGCAGTAATCAACCTCAAACGCGAACCAACGTCCTGACTTTC; V gene: TRBV2; J gene: TRBJ2-6; D gene: -; clone size: -
CDR3 protein: CASSSLGETYEQYF; CDR3 DNA: TGTGCCAGCAGCTCGCTGGGAGAGACCTACGAGCAGTACTTC; V gene: TRBV12-3/TRBV12-4; J gene: TRBJ2-7; D gene: -; clone size: -
CDR3 protein: CASSPFRVPSSYNEQFF; CDR3 DNA: TGTGCCAGCAGCCCCTTCCGGGTCCCGAGCTCCTACAATGAGCAGTTCTTC; V gene: TRBV11-1; J gene: TRBJ2-1; D gene: -; clone size: -
CDR3 protein: CAWGGTNQETQYF; CDR3 DNA: TGTGCCTGGGGGGGGACAAACCAAGAGACCCAGTACTTC; V gene: TRBV7-9; J gene: TRBJ2-5; D gene: -; clone size: once
CDR3 protein: CASSLSIKGPAAYQETQYF; CDR3 DNA: TGCGCCAGCAGCTTAAGTATCAAAGGTCCAGCCGCGTACCAAGAGACCCAGTACTTC; V gene: TRBV5-1; J gene: TRBJ2-5; D gene: -; clone size: -
CDR3 protein: CASSYHWETQYF; CDR3 DNA: TGTGCCAGCAGCTACCACTGGGAGACCCAGTACTTC; V gene: TRBV7-2; J gene: TRBJ2-5; D gene: -; clone size: -
CDR3 protein: CAWSRTRGQIVRYF; CDR3 DNA: TGTGCCTGGAGTAGGACTAGGGGCCAGATCGTGCGGTACTTC; V gene: TRBV30; J gene: TRBJ2-5; D gene: TRBD2; clone size: -
CDR3 protein: CSAGPTVGSNQPQHF; CDR3 DNA: TGCAGTGCAGGACCGACAGTTGGCAGCAATCAGCCCCAGCATTTT; V gene: TRBV20-1; J gene: TRBJ1-5; D gene: -; clone size: -
CDR3 protein: CASSLDRASEAFF; CDR3 DNA: TGTGCCAGCAGCTTAGATCGGGCCAGCGAAGCTTTCTTT; V gene: TRBV11-2; J gene: TRBJ1-1; D gene: -; clone size: few
CDR3 protein: CASSARTGSGANVLTF; CDR3 DNA: TGTGCCAGCAGCGCCAGGACAGGGTCTGGGGCCAACGTCCTGACTTTC; V gene: TRBV7-2; J gene: TRBJ2-6; D gene: TRBD1; clone size: -
CDR3 protein: CASSQVTGTYSPLHF; CDR3 DNA: TGTGCCAGCAGCCAAGTAACAGGAACTTATTCACCCCTCCACTTT; V gene: TRBV7-9; J gene: TRBJ1-6; D gene: -; clone size: -
CDR3 protein: CASSQLDSSNQPQHF; CDR3 DNA: TGTGCCAGCAGCCAACTAGACAGTAGCAATCAGCCCCAGCATTTT; V gene: TRBV4-2; J gene: TRBJ1-5; D gene: -; clone size: -
CDR3 protein: CASTDQVTNYGYTF; CDR3 DNA: TGTGCCAGCACCGATCAGGTGACTAACTATGGCTACACCTTC; V gene: TRBV28; J gene: TRBJ1-2; D gene: -; clone size: -
CDR3 protein: CASSLDPRYEQYF; CDR3 DNA: TGCGCCAGCAGCTTGGACCCACGGTACGAGCAGTACTTC; V gene: TRBV5-1; J gene: TRBJ2-7; D gene: -; clone size: once
CDR3 protein: CASSLSSHGRPYNEQFF; CDR3 DNA: TGCGCCAGCAGCTTGAGTAGCCACGGTCGCCCCTACAATGAGCAGTTCTTC; V gene: TRBV5-1; J gene: TRBJ2-1; D gene: -; clone size: -
CDR3 protein: CSARGGGVNEQYF; CDR3 DNA: TGCAGTGCTCGTGGGGGAGGGGTTAACGAGCAGTACTTC; V gene: TRBV20-1; J gene: TRBJ2-7; D gene: TRBD2; clone size: -
CDR3 protein: CSAREGTAGNTIYF; CDR3 DNA: TGCAGTGCTAGAGAGGGGACAGCTGGAAACACCATATATTTT; V gene: TRBV20-1; J gene: TRBJ1-3; D gene: TRBD1; clone size: -